This T cell receptor (beta chain) was captured by sequencing in a study of blood T cell repertoires in COVID-19. Study details: Acute and convalescent COVID-19 specimens originated in the United States, Italy and Spain. Sample material is recorded as cDNA or gDNA derived from T cells, B-cell-depleted T cells, or PBMCs.

Donors were grouped by their self-reported clinical history. Recovered status applied to Cohort 3 donors who had two consecutive negative PCRs. It also applied to those with clearance or with symptom resolution. This CDR3 is built from 14 residues. CDR1 LGHDT and CDR2 YNNKEL come from the germline V gene (reference sequence). The ends were cut back, 6 bases at V and 2 bases at J, with 13 bases in the middle. Data came from immunoSEQ multiplex PCR; TCRdb stores just in-frame clones and leaves some out. The sample carries about 210,000 clones, less than 85% recorded once. The chain couples TRBV3-1 (or the pseudogene TRBV3-2) to TRBJ2-5; a weak D match, TRBD2 (5 bases). This TCR came from a man aged 35 to 55 who had recovered from COVID-19. Sequences were obtained from PBMCs or T cells enriched from blood (not recorded which). In nucleotides, the CDR3 is TGTGCCAGCAGTCCTCCACTAGAGCAAGAGACCCAGTACTTC. It translates to CASSPPLEQETQYF.